Listed here are 2 T cell receptor beta chains from one sample, sequenced in a study of identical twins. MiXCR, applied by TCRdb to the 5' RACE reads, yields one record per CDR3 protein. The profile shows 1.5 million to 2 million distinct CDR3 sequences, about 32% of them singletons. The material sequenced was cord blood. The receptors shown here come from a newborn girl in good health.

The sample holds a few counts of this clonotype. CDR3: CASSPATLYSNQPQHF. In nucleotides, the CDR3 is TGTGCCAGCTCACCAGCGACACTATATAGCAATCAGCCCCAGCATTTT. The V and J genes are TRBV18 and TRBJ1-5; D is unresolved. V gave up 2 bases and J gave up 0 bases, with 11 bases separating them. This CDR3 is 16 amino acids long. Germline values: CDR1 KGHSH, CDR2 LQKENI.

The chain recombines TRBV12-3 or TRBV12-4 with TRBJ2-1, with a possible D match to TRBD2 (6 bases). Judging by the DNA end, TRBJ2-7 fits better; the J call may be wrong. The CDR3 runs 16 residues. CDR3 DNA: TGTGCCAGCAGTGGAGCACTAGCAACCACCTACAATGAGCAGTACTTC. Translating gives CASSGALATTYNEQYF.